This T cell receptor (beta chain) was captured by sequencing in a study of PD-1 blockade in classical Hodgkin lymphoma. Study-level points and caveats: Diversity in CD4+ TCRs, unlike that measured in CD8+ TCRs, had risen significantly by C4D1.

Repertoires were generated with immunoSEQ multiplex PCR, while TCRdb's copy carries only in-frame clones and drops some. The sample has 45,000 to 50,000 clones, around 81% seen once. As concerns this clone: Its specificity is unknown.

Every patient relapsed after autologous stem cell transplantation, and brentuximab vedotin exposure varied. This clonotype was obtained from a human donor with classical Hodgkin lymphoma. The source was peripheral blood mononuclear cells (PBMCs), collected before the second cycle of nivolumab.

The CDR3 DNA is TGTGCCAGCAGCCCAGGGACAGGGGTAACGGGGCGCCCCGGTGAGCAGTTCTTC. Its translation is CASSPGTGVTGRPGEQFF. The rearrangement joins TRBV7-8 to TRBJ2-1; 10 bases match TRBD1. Germline V CDR1 and CDR2: SGHVS, FQNEAQ. With V trimmed by 5 bases and J by 9 bases, 19 bases remained unmatched. CDR3 length: 18 residues.